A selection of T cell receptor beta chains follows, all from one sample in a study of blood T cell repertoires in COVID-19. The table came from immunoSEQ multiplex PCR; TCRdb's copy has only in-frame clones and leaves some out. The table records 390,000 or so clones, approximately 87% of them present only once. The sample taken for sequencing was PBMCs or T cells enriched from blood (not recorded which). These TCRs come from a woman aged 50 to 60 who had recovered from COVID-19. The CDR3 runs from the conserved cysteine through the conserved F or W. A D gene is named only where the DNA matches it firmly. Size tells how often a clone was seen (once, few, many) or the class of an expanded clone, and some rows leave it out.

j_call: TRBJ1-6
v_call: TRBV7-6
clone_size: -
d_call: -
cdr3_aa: CASSPGTSLVIGSSYNSPLHF
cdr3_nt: TGTGCCAGCAGCCCGGGGACTTCCCTTGTGATAGGGAGCTCCTATAATTCACCCCTCCACTTT

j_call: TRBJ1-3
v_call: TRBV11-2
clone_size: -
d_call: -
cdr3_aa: CASSLERAGNTIYF
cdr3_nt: TGTGCCAGCAGCTTAGAACGAGCTGGAAACACCATATATTTT

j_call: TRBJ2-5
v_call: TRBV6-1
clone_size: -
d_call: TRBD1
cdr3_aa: CASSASPPSLGGIRRETQYF
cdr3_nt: TGTGCCAGCAGTGCCTCCCCCCCGAGCTTAGGGGGCATTAGACGAGAGACCCAGTACTTC

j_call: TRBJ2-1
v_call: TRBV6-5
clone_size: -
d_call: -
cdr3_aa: CASSRLGVEQFF
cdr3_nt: TGTGCCAGCAGCAGACTAGGCGTTGAGCAGTTCTTC

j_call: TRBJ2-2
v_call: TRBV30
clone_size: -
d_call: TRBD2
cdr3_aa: CAWSGTSGGGTGELFF
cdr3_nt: TGTGCCTGGAGTGGGACTAGCGGGGGCGGGACCGGGGAGCTGTTTTTT

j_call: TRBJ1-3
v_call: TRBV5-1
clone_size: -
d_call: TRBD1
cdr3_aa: CASSLDGTGGASVGNTIYF
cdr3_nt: TGCGCCAGCAGCTTGGACGGGACAGGGGGCGCTTCCGTGGGAAACACCATATATTTT

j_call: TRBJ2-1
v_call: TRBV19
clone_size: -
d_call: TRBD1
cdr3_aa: CASRPDPGQVLDEQFF
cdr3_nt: TGTGCCAGTAGACCTGATCCGGGACAGGTCTTGGATGAGCAGTTCTTC

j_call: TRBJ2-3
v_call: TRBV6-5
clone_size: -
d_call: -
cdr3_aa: CASRRQALSTDTQYF
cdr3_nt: TGTGCCAGCAGAAGACAGGCACTTAGCACAGATACGCAGTATTTT

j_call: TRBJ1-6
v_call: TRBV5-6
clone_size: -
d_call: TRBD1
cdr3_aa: CASSHRDRNSPLHF
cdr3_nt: TGTGCCAGCAGCCACCGGGACAGAAATTCACCCCTCCACTTT

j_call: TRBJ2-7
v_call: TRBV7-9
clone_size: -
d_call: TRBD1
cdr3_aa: CASSPTGVYEQYF
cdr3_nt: TGTGCCAGCAGCCCGACAGGGGTCTACGAGCAGTACTTC

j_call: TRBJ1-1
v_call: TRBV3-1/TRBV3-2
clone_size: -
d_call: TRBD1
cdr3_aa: CASSHSTGGGNTEAFF
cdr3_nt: TGTGCCAGCAGCCACTCCACAGGGGGCGGTAACACTGAAGCTTTCTTT

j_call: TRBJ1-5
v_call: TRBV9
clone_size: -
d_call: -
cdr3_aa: CASSVGATSINQPQHF
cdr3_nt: TGTGCCAGCAGCGTAGGGGCCACCAGCATCAATCAGCCCCAGCATTTT

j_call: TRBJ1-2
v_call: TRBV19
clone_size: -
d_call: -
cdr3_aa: CASSIPRHSLKNYGYTF
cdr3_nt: TGTGCCAGTAGTATCCCTAGGCACTCTCTAAAAAACTATGGCTACACCTTC

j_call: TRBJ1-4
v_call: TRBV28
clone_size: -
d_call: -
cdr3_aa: CASSVTRGFNEKLFF
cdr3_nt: TGTGCCAGCAGTGTGACAAGGGGCTTTAATGAAAAACTGTTTTTT

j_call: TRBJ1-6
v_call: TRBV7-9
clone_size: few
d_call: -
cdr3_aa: CASSWDQGNSPLHF
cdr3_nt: TGTGCCAGCAGCTGGGATCAGGGAAATTCACCCCTCCACTTT

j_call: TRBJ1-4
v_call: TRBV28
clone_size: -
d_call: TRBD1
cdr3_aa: CASSSRDRVNEKLFF
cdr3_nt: TGTGCCAGCAGTTCCCGGGACAGGGTGAATGAAAAACTGTTTTTT

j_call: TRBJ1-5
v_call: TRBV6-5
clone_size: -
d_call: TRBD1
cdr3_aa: CASRYTGVGQPQHF
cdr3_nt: TGTGCCAGCAGGTACACAGGGGTTGGTCAGCCCCAGCATTTT

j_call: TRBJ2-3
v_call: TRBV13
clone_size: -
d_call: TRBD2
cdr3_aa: CASSRSSGGAPDTQYF
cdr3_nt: TGTGCCAGCAGCCGAAGTAGCGGGGGGGCCCCAGATACGCAGTATTTT

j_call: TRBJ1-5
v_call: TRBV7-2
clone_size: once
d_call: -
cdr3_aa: CASSPLPRGNQPQHF
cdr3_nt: TGTGCCAGCAGCCCCCTCCCGCGGGGCAATCAGCCCCAGCATTTT

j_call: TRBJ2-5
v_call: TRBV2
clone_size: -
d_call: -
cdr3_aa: CASSEGGLRETQYF
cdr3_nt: TGTGCCAGCAGTGAAGGGGGACTCAGAGAGACCCAGTACTTC

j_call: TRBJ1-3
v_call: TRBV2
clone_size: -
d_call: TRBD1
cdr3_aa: CASSDTGGENTIYF
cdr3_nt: TGTGCCAGCAGTGATACAGGGGGAGAAAACACCATATATTTT

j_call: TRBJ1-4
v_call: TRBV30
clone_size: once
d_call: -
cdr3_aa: CAWTVGSGRDNEKLFF
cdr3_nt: TGTGCCTGGACCGTAGGGAGTGGGAGAGATAATGAAAAACTGTTTTTT

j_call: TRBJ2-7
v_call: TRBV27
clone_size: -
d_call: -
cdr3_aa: CASSQIRGSYEQYF
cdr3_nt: TGTGCCAGCAGTCAGATAAGGGGATCCTACGAGCAGTACTTC

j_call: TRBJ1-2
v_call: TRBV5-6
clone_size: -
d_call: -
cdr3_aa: CASSVDRNYGYTF
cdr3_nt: TGTGCCAGCAGCGTAGACAGGAACTATGGCTACACCTTC

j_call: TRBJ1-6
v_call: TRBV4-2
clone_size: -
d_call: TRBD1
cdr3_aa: CASSQDRGTANSPLHF
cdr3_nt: TGTGCCAGCAGCCAAGATCGGGGGACAGCCAATTCACCCCTCCACTTT

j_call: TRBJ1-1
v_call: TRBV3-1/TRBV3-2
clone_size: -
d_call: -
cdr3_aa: CASSQDLDRTIRPEAFF
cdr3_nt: TGTGCCAGCAGCCAAGATCTGGACAGAACCATTAGGCCTGAAGCTTTCTTT

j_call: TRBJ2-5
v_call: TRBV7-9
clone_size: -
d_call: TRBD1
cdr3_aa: CASSLGQVPEETQYF
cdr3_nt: TGTGCCAGCAGCCTAGGACAGGTGCCTGAAGAGACCCAGTACTTC

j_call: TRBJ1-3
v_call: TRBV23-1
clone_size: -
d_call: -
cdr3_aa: CASTPGGRAGNTIYF
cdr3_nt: TGCGCCAGCACCCCGGGGGGGAGGGCTGGAAACACCATATATTTT

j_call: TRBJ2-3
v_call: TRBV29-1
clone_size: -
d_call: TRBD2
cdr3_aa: CSVQTSGADTQYF
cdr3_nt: TGCAGCGTCCAGACTAGCGGGGCCGATACGCAGTATTTT

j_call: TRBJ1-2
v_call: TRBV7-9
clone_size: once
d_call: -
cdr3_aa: CASSSTNPTGLYGYTF
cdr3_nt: TGTGCCAGCAGCTCCACAAACCCGACAGGACTCTATGGCTACACCTTC

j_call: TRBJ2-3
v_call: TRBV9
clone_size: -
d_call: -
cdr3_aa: CASSVAPGARTQYF
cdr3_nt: TGTGCCAGCAGCGTAGCCCCTGGGGCCCGTACGCAGTATTTT

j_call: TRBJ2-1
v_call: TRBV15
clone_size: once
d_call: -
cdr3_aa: CATSRARGSSSYNEQFF
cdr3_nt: TGTGCCACCAGCAGAGCTAGGGGGAGTAGCTCCTACAATGAGCAGTTCTTC

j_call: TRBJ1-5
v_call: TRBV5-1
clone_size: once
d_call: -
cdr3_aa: CASSLDSGNQPQHF
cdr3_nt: TGCGCCAGCAGCTTGGACAGCGGGAATCAGCCCCAGCATTTT

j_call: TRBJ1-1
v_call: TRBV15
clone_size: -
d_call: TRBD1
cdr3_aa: CATASRGDTEAFF
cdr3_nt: TGTGCCACCGCCAGCAGGGGGGACACTGAAGCTTTCTTT

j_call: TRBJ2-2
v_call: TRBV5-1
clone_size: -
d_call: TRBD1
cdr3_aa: CASSSRTGRSTGELFF
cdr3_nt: TGCGCCAGCAGCTCTCGGACAGGGCGTTCGACCGGGGAGCTGTTTTTT

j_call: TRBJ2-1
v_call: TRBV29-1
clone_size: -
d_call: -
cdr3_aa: CSVVETREQFF
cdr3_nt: TGCAGCGTTGTGGAGACCCGTGAGCAGTTCTTC

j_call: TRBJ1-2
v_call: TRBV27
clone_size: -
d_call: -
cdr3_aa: CASSLSLGAGYGYTF
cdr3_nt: TGTGCCAGCAGTTTATCGCTTGGGGCAGGCTATGGCTACACCTTC

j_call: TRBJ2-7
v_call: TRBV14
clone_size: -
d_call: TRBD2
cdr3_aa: CASSPTRIAGSTYEQYF
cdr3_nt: TGTGCCAGCAGCCCTACCAGAATAGCGGGATCCACCTACGAGCAGTACTTC

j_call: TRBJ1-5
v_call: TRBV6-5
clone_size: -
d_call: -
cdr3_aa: CASSLGRQQPQHF
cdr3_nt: TGTGCCAGCTCCCTCGGGAGGCAACAGCCCCAGCATTTT

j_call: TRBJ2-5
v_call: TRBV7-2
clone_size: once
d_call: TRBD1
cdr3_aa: CASSSSILNRGQETQYF
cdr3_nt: TGTGCCAGCAGCTCTTCCATCCTAAACAGGGGCCAAGAGACCCAGTACTTC

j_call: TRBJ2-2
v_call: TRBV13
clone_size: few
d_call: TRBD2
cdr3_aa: CASSFQGTSGVVNTGELFF
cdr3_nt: TGTGCCAGCAGCTTCCAAGGAACTAGCGGGGTGGTGAACACCGGGGAGCTGTTTTTT

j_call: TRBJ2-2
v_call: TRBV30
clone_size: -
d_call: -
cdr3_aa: CAWSASPGELFF
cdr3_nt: TGTGCCTGGAGTGCCTCTCCCGGGGAGCTGTTTTTT

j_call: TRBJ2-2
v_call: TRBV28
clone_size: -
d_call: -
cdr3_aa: CASSSGIGTYVTGELFF
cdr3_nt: TGTGCCAGCAGTTCGGGGATCGGGACTTACGTTACCGGGGAGCTGTTTTTT

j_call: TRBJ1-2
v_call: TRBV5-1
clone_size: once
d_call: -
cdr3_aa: CASSYASVDGYTF
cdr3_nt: TGCGCCAGCAGCTACGCGTCGGTAGATGGCTACACCTTC

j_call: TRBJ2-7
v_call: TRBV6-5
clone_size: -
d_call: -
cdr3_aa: CASSKYSSYEQYF
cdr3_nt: TGTGCCAGCTCAAAGTATAGCTCCTACGAGCAGTACTTC

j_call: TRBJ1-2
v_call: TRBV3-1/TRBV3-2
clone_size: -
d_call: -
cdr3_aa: CASSQGGRGPYGYTF
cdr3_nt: TGTGCCAGCAGCCAAGGGGGCAGGGGCCCCTATGGCTACACCTTC

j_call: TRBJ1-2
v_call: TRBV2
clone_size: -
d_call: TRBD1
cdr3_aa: CASSGQGDGGYTF
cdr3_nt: TGTGCCAGCAGTGGACAGGGTGACGGTGGCTACACCTTC